These T cell receptor beta chains were read from a single sample in a study of blood T cells in healthy people across ages. From the 5' RACE reads, TCRdb called clonotypes with MiXCR, one entry per CDR3 protein. The sample contains 700,000 or so distinct CDR3 sequences, about 43% of which appear only once. The sample was blood. Receptors originate from a man aged 80 or over in good health. CDR3s include the opening cysteine and the closing phenylalanine or tryptophan. The D gene is left open where the match is weak. Expanded clones are given a class, and other clones once, few, many or no size at all.

clone size	D gene	J gene	V gene	CDR3 DNA	CDR3 protein
-	-	TRBJ2-1	TRBV7-2	TGTGCCAGCAGGGGAGGAGGGATTGAGCAGTTCTTC	CASRGGGIEQFF
once	-	TRBJ2-2	TRBV30	TGTGCCTGGAGACGCCAGGGGTACGGGGAGCTGTTTTTT	CAWRRQGYGELFF
-	-	TRBJ2-1	TRBV14	TGTGCCAGCAGCCGCGGACTTCTACTCACTGAGCAGTTCTTC	CASSRGLLLTEQFF
-	-	TRBJ1-4	TRBV5-1	TGCGCCAGCAGCCCCAGGGGCAGGGAAGAAAAACTGTTTTTT	CASSPRGREEKLFF
-	-	TRBJ2-3	TRBV20-1	TGCAGTGCTAGACGTAGCGGAGACGTCACAGATACGCAGTATTTT	CSARRSGDVTDTQYF
few	TRBD1	TRBJ1-1	TRBV5-1	TGCGCCAGCAGCAAACAGGGACAGCAGAACACTGAAGCTTTCTTT	CASSKQGQQNTEAFF
few	-	TRBJ2-7	TRBV29-1	TGCAGCGTTGGAGGTGAGGAAAACGAGCAGTACTTC	CSVGGEENEQYF
-	TRBD1	TRBJ2-7	TRBV4-1	TGCGCCAGCAGCCAGACAGGGGCTCGCTCCTACGAGCAGTACTTC	CASSQTGARSYEQYF
many	-	TRBJ2-7	TRBV30	TGTGCCTGGAGTACATGGCTAGCCGGGAGTGGCTACGAGCAGTACTTC	CAWSTWLAGSGYEQYF
-	-	TRBJ1-2	TRBV6-1	TGTGCCAGCAGTGACAGGGTGATCTATGGCTACACCTTC	CASSDRVIYGYTF
-	TRBD1	TRBJ2-1	TRBV20-1	TGCAGTGCTACGGGACAGGGAACCTACGAGCAGTTCTTC	CSATGQGTYEQFF
-	TRBD2	TRBJ2-7	TRBV7-2	TGTGCCAGCAGCCACGGGGGGACTAGCGGGGGCTACGAGCAGTACTTC	CASSHGGTSGGYEQYF
-	-	TRBJ2-5	TRBV5-8	TGTGCCAGCAGCCCTACAGGGTTTCCCCAAGAGACCCAGTACTTC	CASSPTGFPQETQYF
-	-	TRBJ2-7	TRBV2	TGTGCCAGCAAGGGGTGGAACGAGCAGTACTTC	CASKGWNEQYF
many	-	TRBJ2-7	TRBV20-1	TGCAGTGCCCTCATCGGGCCCGCCTACGAGCAGTACTTC	CSALIGPAYEQYF
few	-	TRBJ2-3	TRBV7-2	TGTGCCAGCAGCCTCCCCCCCGGTAGTGCGCAGTATTTT	CASSLPPGSAQYF
-	-	TRBJ2-5	TRBV6-5	TGTGCCAGCAGTTACTCGGGGGTCCGCTCCGAGACCCAGTACTTC	CASSYSGVRSETQYF
-	-	TRBJ2-1	TRBV7-2	TGTGCCAGCAACATGGGGACGGGCCGTGGGGGTGAGCAGTTCTTC	CASNMGTGRGGEQFF
-	-	TRBJ2-7	TRBV7-2	TGTGTCAGCAGCAATGGACAGATATTCTACGAGCAGTACTTC	CVSSNGQIFYEQYF
once	-	TRBJ1-1	TRBV28	TGTGCCAGCAGAGGCCCCGGGGAGGCCACTGAAGCTTTCTTT	CASRGPGEATEAFF
few	-	TRBJ2-7	TRBV5-1	TGCGCCAGCAGCTTGGACGGGTCCCCGTCCTACGAGCAGTACTTC	CASSLDGSPSYEQYF
-	TRBD2	TRBJ2-5	TRBV7-2	TGTGCCAGCAGCAGGGCCCTAGCGGGGGGGCATGAGACCCAGTACTTC	CASSRALAGGHETQYF
-	-	TRBJ1-2	TRBV5-5	TGTGCCAGCAGCGGAGGGGACTCCTCGAACTATGGCTACACCTTC	CASSGGDSSNYGYTF
-	-	TRBJ1-6	TRBV7-2	TGTGCCAGCAGCTTAGCGGGATCGGAGGTTAATTCACCCCCCCACTTT	CASSLAGSEVNSPPHF
few	TRBD2	TRBJ2-4	TRBV6-5	TGTGCCAGCAGTTCCCGGACTAGCGGGGCACCACGAGCCAAAAACATTCAGTACTTC	CASSSRTSGAPRAKNIQYF
-	TRBD1	TRBJ2-1	TRBV11-3	TGTGCCAGCAGCGTACGGGACAGGGGGTCTGAGCAGTTCTTC	CASSVRDRGSEQFF
few	TRBD1	TRBJ2-3	TRBV7-2	TGTGCCAGCAGCTCACAGGGGGCGCTTCCAGATACGCAGTATTTT	CASSSQGALPDTQYF
once	-	TRBJ2-5	TRBV20-1	TGCAGTGCTAGATGGGGAGGGGGAGAGACCCAGTACTTC	CSARWGGGETQYF
few	-	TRBJ2-2	TRBV6-2/TRBV6-3	TGTGCCAGCAGTTACGAGGGTACCGCCGGGGAGCTGTTTTTT	CASSYEGTAGELFF
few	-	TRBJ1-2	TRBV5-1	TGCGCCAGCAGCTTAACGACAGCCCGAGTAGGCTATGGCTACACCTTC	CASSLTTARVGYGYTF
many	-	TRBJ2-1	TRBV6-6	TGTGCCAGCAGTAGAATTGTCCACAATGAGCAGTTCTTC	CASSRIVHNEQFF
-	TRBD2	TRBJ2-1	TRBV7-7	TGTGCCAGCAGCTTAGTGGGCCCCGGGACTAGCGGGAGGAATGAGCAGTTCTTC	CASSLVGPGTSGRNEQFF
many	-	TRBJ1-4	TRBV20-1	TGCGGCGGACAGTCAACTAATGAAAAACTGTTTTTT	CGGQSTNEKLFF
-	TRBD2	TRBJ2-1	TRBV9	TGTGCCAGCAGCCCGATCGCCGGGACTAGCGGCGAGCAGTTCTTC	CASSPIAGTSGEQFF
-	TRBD1	TRBJ2-6	TRBV12-5	TGTGCTAGTGTGGGGACAGCCGCTCTCTCTGGGGCCAACGTCCTGACTTTC	CASVGTAALSGANVLTF
-	-	TRBJ2-7	TRBV4-1	TGCGCCAGCAGCCAAGAAACACCGTACGAGCAGTACTTC	CASSQETPYEQYF
many	-	TRBJ1-2	TRBV27	TGTGCCAGCAGTGCTCTAAGGGAAAGGGGCTACACCTTC	CASSALRERGYTF
few	TRBD2	TRBJ2-2	TRBV7-2	TGTGCCAGCAGCTTCACTAGCGGACTGAACACCGGGGAGCTGTTTTTT	CASSFTSGLNTGELFF
-	-	TRBJ2-3	TRBV1	TGCACCAGCAGCCCGTTAGCGGGGGGGACAGATACGCAGTATTTT	CTSSPLAGGTDTQYF
once	-	TRBJ2-7	TRBV27	TGTGCCAGCAGTTTATTAACTACTCGCTCCTACAATGAGCAGTACTTC	CASSLLTTRSYNEQYF
-	-	TRBJ1-2	TRBV6-2/TRBV6-3	TGTGCCAGCAGCCGGACAGCCACCGCGCTCTATGGCTACACCTTC	CASSRTATALYGYTF
-	-	TRBJ2-5	TRBV11-2	TGTGCCAGCAGCTTAGGTAGTCGTATTTTTACGTACTTC	CASSLGSRIFTYF
-	TRBD1	TRBJ2-7	TRBV30	TGTGCCTGGAGCTTGACAGGGAACTACGAGCAGTACTTC	CAWSLTGNYEQYF
-	-	TRBJ2-1	TRBV11-3	TGTGTCAGCAGCTTAGTAGGGTCCTACAATGAGCAGTTCTTC	CVSSLVGSYNEQFF
-	-	TRBJ1-5	TRBV7-2	TGTGCCAGCAGCCTACTGAGGGCCGGTAGGGGTCAGCCCCAGCATTTT	CASSLLRAGRGQPQHF
few	TRBD2	TRBJ2-3	TRBV27	TGTGCCAGCAGTTCGGGGACTAGCGGATACACAGATACGCAGTATTTT	CASSSGTSGYTDTQYF
-	TRBD2	TRBJ2-7	TRBV15	TGTGCCACCAGCAGTAAACTAGCGGGAGTAAGGAACGAGCAGTACTTC	CATSSKLAGVRNEQYF
-	-	TRBJ2-4	TRBV2	TGTGCCAGCAGGGCCAGGGCAGGCGTTGAAAACATTCAGTACTTC	CASRARAGVENIQYF